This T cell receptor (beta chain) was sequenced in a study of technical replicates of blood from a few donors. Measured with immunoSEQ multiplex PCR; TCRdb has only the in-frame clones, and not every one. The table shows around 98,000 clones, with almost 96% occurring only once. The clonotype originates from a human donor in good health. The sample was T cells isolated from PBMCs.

The CDR3 sequence: CASSVGQFTYGYTF. CDR3 nucleotides: TGTGCCAGCAGCGTAGGACAGTTTACCTATGGCTACACCTTC. The V gene is TRBV9, the J gene TRBJ1-2, with D possibly matching TRBD1 (5 bases). V shed 0 bases and J shed 4 bases, with 10 bases lying between them. Looked up from germline, CDR1 is SGDLS and CDR2 is YYNGEE. The CDR3 consists of 14 residues.